A single sample is the source of the 31 T cell receptor beta chains below, sequenced in a study. TCRdb processed the 5' RACE reads anew with MiXCR; each CDR3 protein has one entry. The sample contains over 50,000 distinct CDR3 sequences, approximately 23% of which appear only once. The sequencing input was tumor-infiltrating naive CD4+ T cells sorted from the breast tumor. Subset meaning: naive CD4+ T cells, CD4+CD45RA+CD25-. The source of these receptors is a female donor with breast cancer.

The chain carries TRBV7-2 and TRBJ2-5; possibly TRBD2 for D (5 bases). Germline V lookup: CDR1 SGHTA, CDR2 FQGNSA. Trimming removed 1 base at V and 5 bases at J, with 14 bases between. CDR3 length: 15 residues. The CDR3 region is CASSLDYSGGETQYF. For the CDR3, the DNA is TGTGCCAGCAGCTTAGACTATTCAGGCGGGGAGACCCAGTACTTC. Using reference TRBV7-2 and TRBJ2-5 for the parts outside the CDR3, the full variable domain is GAGVSQSPSNKVTEKGKDVELRCDPISGHTALYWYRQSLGQGLEFLIYFQGNSAPDKSGLPSDRFSAERTGGSVSTLTIQRTQQEDSAVYLCASSLDYSGGETQYFGPGTRLLVL.

This clonotype was counted once. A much more abundant neighbour one base away suggests this may be a read error. The chain links TRBV29-1 to TRBJ2-3; D is possibly TRBD2 (6 bases). The CDR3 is 14 residues long. Germline V gene lookup returns CDR1 SQVTM and CDR2 ANQGSEA. This CDR3 is CSVVGGWSTGTQYF. The CDR3 DNA reads TGCAGCGTTGTGGGGGGTTGGAGCACAGGTACGCAGTATTTT.

This clonotype was observed a handful of times. The chain joins TRBV20-1 to TRBJ2-1; TRBD2 matches 12 bases. The CDR3 consists of 15 residues. Germline CDR1 DFQATT, CDR2 SNEGSKA (reference sequence). J lost 9 bases, V lost 5 bases, and 11 bases had no gene match. Here the CDR3 reads CSAPNLAGGHIEQFF. The CDR3 nucleotides are TGCAGTGCTCCAAATCTAGCGGGAGGGCACATTGAGCAGTTCTTC.

This chain links TRBV5-1 with TRBJ2-3; D ambiguous. Trimming pared 2 bases from V and 0 bases from J, leaving 7 bases between. This CDR3 region has 14 residues. Per the germline V gene, CDR1 is SGHRS and CDR2 is YFSETQ. CDR3 DNA: TGCGCCAGCAGCTTTGACGGGAGCACAGATACGCAGTATTTT. Its translation is CASSFDGSTDTQYF.

This clonotype showed up many times. The chain joins TRBV24-1 to TRBJ1-2; D is perhaps TRBD1 (6 bases). The CDR3 length is 13 residues. The germline V and J ends were trimmed by 6 bases and 3 bases, with 10 bases remaining between them. Germline lookup yields CDR1 KGHDR and CDR2 SFDVKD. The CDR3, as DNA: TGTGCCACCAGTCGAGAGGGGGACTATGGCTACACCTTC. Protein product: CATSREGDYGYTF.

This chain links TRBV6-4 with TRBJ2-5; 9 nucleotides match TRBD2. V trimming: 6 bases; J trimming: 1 base; junction bases outside the gene matches: 15. The CDR3 is 18 amino acids. Germline V gives CDR1 MRHNA, CDR2 SNTAGT. This chain's CDR3 is CASRRTSGRKGCQETQYF. The CDR3 DNA sequence: TGTGCCAGCAGGAGAACTAGCGGGCGTAAGGGGTGCCAAGAGACCCAGTACTTC.

V and J are TRBV12-3 or TRBV12-4 and TRBJ2-5; 12 bases align to TRBD1. This CDR3 spans 16 amino acids. V shed 5 bases, J shed 4 bases, and the junction held 8 bases outside the gene matches. This CDR3 is CASSPTLGQGAETQYF. In DNA form, the CDR3 reads TGTGCCAGCAGTCCGACCCTGGGACAGGGGGCAGAGACCCAGTACTTC.

This clonotype was observed many times. The rearrangement joins TRBV20-1 to TRBJ1-2; 9 positions match TRBD1. CDR1 and CDR2 (germline): DFQATT, SNEGSKA (reference sequence). This CDR3 has 13 residues. The junction had 11 bases not matched to a gene; V was cut back by 3 bases and J by 12 bases. DNA of the CDR3: TGCAGTGCTAGGGACAGGGGTAAAATTTCAGACACCTTC. Amino acids: CSARDRGKISDTF.

The rearrangement joins TRBV6-2 or TRBV6-3 to TRBJ1-5; maybe TRBD1 (6 bases). With 3 bases removed from V and 9 bases from J, the gap between germline ends came to 15 bases. The CDR3 contains 14 residues. Germline assignment: CDR1 MNHEY and CDR2 SVGEGT. In DNA form, the CDR3 reads TGTGCCAGCAGTTATGCAGGGGCCATCAGGCCCCAGCATTTT. It translates to CASSYAGAIRPQHF.

J is TRBJ1-1 and V is TRBV6-1; 9 bases map to TRBD1. The CDR3 extends over 16 amino acids. V shed 4 bases, J shed 4 bases, and the junction held 10 bases outside the gene matches. CDR1 and CDR2 (germline): MNHNS, SASEGT. The CDR3, as DNA: TGTGCCAGCAGTGTAGCTCCGGGACAGGGAGGCACTGAAGCTTTCTTT. Translated, it gives CASSVAPGQGGTEAFF.

There are a few counts of this clonotype. The CDR3 region has the DNA TGTGCCAGCAGTGAAGGCTGGAACACTGAAGCTTTCTTT. This sequence encodes CASSEGWNTEAFF. V gene TRBV6-1 combines with J gene TRBJ1-1; D unresolved. The CDR3 is 13 amino acids. CDR1 MNHNS and CDR2 SASEGT come from the germline V gene. Trimming took 1 base from V and 1 from J, leaving 4 bases between them.

This clonotype occurred a few times. V and J are TRBV5-1 and TRBJ1-6, with a tentative D call TRBD1 (5 bases). This CDR3 is 14 amino acids long. V dropped 6 bases and J dropped 6 bases, with 13 bases sitting between them. CDR1 SGHRS and CDR2 YFSETQ come from the germline V gene. The CDR3 reads CASTVVRGNSPLHF. In DNA form, the CDR3 reads TGCGCCAGCACCGTGGTGAGGGGTAATTCACCCCTCCACTTT. The full variable domain, its missing parts supplied by reference TRBV5-1 and TRBJ1-6, is KAGVTQTPRYLIKTRGQQVTLSCSPISGHRSVSWYQQTPGQGLQFLFEYFSETQRNKGNFPGRFSGRQFSNSRSEMNVSTLELGDSALYLCASTVVRGNSPLHFGNGTRLTVT.

This clonotype was picked up a small number of times. The rearrangement joins TRBV28 to TRBJ1-1, with D maybe TRBD1 (5 bases). Per the germline V gene, CDR1 is MDHEN and CDR2 is SYDVKM. V was trimmed by 6 bases and J by 1 base, leaving 18 bases between them. CDR3 length equals 16 residues. The CDR3: CASRSGTAMGNTEAFF. In DNA form, the CDR3 reads TGTGCCAGCAGGTCCGGGACGGCAATGGGGAACACTGAAGCTTTCTTT. The variable domain in full, with the rest retrieved from reference TRBV28 and TRBJ1-1, is DVKVTQSSRYLVKRTGEKVFLECVQDMDHENMFWYRQDPGLGLRLIYFSYDVKMKEKGDIPEGYSVSREKKERFSLILESASTNQTSMYLCASRSGTAMGNTEAFFGQGTRLTVV.

This clonotype came up a few times. The V call is TRBV4-1, the J call TRBJ2-6; D call uncertain. V lost 1 base, J lost 2 bases, and 6 bases lay in between. The CDR3 is 15 residues long. Germline CDR1 MGHRA, CDR2 YSYEKL. In DNA, the CDR3 is TGCGCCAGCAGCCAAGTGTCGGCTGGGGCCAACGTCCTGACTTTC. Its translation: CASSQVSAGANVLTF.

This clonotype was found many times. This sequence joins TRBV5-1 and TRBJ2-3; 11 bases line up with TRBD2. The germline V gene has CDR1 SGHRS and CDR2 YFSETQ. The length of the CDR3 is 16 residues. With 4 bases clipped from V and 4 bases from J, the junction kept 8 bases outside the gene matches. The CDR3 is CASSVLAGGLSDTQYF. For the CDR3, the DNA is TGCGCCAGCAGCGTGCTAGCGGGAGGATTGTCAGATACGCAGTATTTT.

The chain couples TRBV5-5 to TRBJ1-5; D might be TRBD1 (5 bases). The V gene lost 4 bases and the J gene lost 5 bases, with 13 bases spanning the gap. The germline V gene has CDR1 SGHKS and CDR2 YYEKEE (reference sequence). The CDR3 is 14 residues long. This CDR3 reads CASSGGGWDQPQHF. Written as DNA, the CDR3 is TGTGCCAGCAGCGGGGGTGGGTGGGATCAGCCCCAGCATTTT.

Regarding this clonotype: A much larger clonotype is one base distant, so this may be a read error. This sequence joins TRBV7-6 and TRBJ1-1, with D maybe TRBD1 (6 bases). The germline gives CDR1 SGHVS, CDR2 FNYEAQ. This CDR3 is 15 amino acids long. The CDR3 DNA reads TGTGCCAGCAGCTTCGGGGGCAGCAGAAACACTGGAGCTTTCTTT. Protein product: CASSFGGSRNTGAFF.

The V call is TRBV7-3, the J call TRBJ1-2; D not resolved. Trimming left V 1 base short and J 8 bases short, with 11 bases between. The CDR3 consists of 13 residues. Germline CDR1 reads SGHTA; CDR2 reads FQGTGA. The CDR3 DNA is TGTGCCAGCAGCTTAAACAGCCAGTTGGGCTACACCTTC. Amino acids: CASSLNSQLGYTF. Combining the CDR3 with reference TRBV7-3 and TRBJ1-2 gives the whole variable domain GAGVSQTPSNKVTEKGKYVELRCDPISGHTALYWYRQSLGQGPEFLIYFQGTGAADDSGLPNDRFFAVRPEGSVSTLKIQRTERGDSAVYLCASSLNSQLGYTFGSGTRLTVV.

This chain links TRBV7-6 with TRBJ2-2; 9 bases match TRBD1. J gave up 2 bases and V 5 bases, and 15 bases lay outside the gene matches. This CDR3 region has 19 residues. The V gene's germline CDR1 is SGHVS and CDR2 FNYEAQ. The CDR3 coding sequence is TGTGCCAGCAGCCCGACGTCGGGACAGGGAAGAACAAACACCGGGGAGCTGTTTTTT. It specifies CASSPTSGQGRTNTGELFF.

On this clonotype: One end of the junction fails to match germline, which may point to a read error. V is TRBV28 and J is TRBJ1-2, with D possibly matching TRBD1 (5 bases). The CDR3 runs to 17 residues. Germline loops: CDR1 MDHEN, CDR2 SYDVKM. The CDR3 region is CASSQRTQYLRDYGYTF. CDR3 DNA: TGTGCTAGCAGTCAAAGGACACAGTACCTCCGGGACTATGGCTACACCTTC.

This chain joins TRBV2 and TRBJ1-5, with 9 nucleotides matching TRBD1. The CDR3 totals 15 residues. CDR1 is SNHLY, CDR2 FYNNEI, per germline. The V and J ends lost 5 bases and 6 bases, in that order; junction bases with no gene match: 8. The CDR3: CASSLSTGGGQPQHF. As DNA, the CDR3 is TGTGCCAGCAGTCTTTCTACAGGGGGCGGTCAGCCCCAGCATTTT.

V and J are TRBV4-1 and TRBJ2-3; the D gene is possibly TRBD2 (6 bases). Trimming shortened V by 1 base and J by 6 bases, and 14 bases separated the two germline ends. CDR1 MGHRA and CDR2 YSYEKL come from the germline V gene. The CDR3 has 15 residues. The CDR3 DNA reads TGCGCCAGCAGCCAAGGAATAGCGGAGTTTGATACGCAGTATTTT. Residues: CASSQGIAEFDTQYF.

This clonotype was observed a handful of times. V and J are TRBV7-2 and TRBJ1-2; D is unresolved. The germline V gene has CDR1 SGHTA and CDR2 FQGNSA. The CDR3 length is 14 residues. The V end was cut by 1 base, the J end by 5 bases, with 11 bases between. The CDR3 DNA follows: TGTGCCAGCAGCTTAGGTGTCGGTATTTATGGCTACACCTTC. Translating gives CASSLGVGIYGYTF.

This chain connects TRBV11-2 to TRBJ2-3; D is unclear. The germline V and J ends were trimmed by 5 bases and 9 bases, with 18 bases remaining between them. The CDR3 consists of 14 residues. Germline V gene sequence: CDR1 SGHAT, CDR2 FQNNGV. The CDR3 nucleotides read TGTGCCAGCAGCCCACTAAAAGGGTGGAACACGCAGTATTTT. Its translation: CASSPLKGWNTQYF.

The J gene is TRBJ2-1, the V gene TRBV20-1; D is unclear. This CDR3 spans 16 amino acids. V was trimmed by 8 bases and J by 0 bases, leaving 20 bases between them. Germline V gene sequence: CDR1 DFQATT, CDR2 SNEGSKA (reference sequence). In DNA, the CDR3 is TGCAGTTCCTTCCCTCGATTTGGCGACTCCTACAATGAGCAGTTCTTC. The encoded protein is CSSFPRFGDSYNEQFF.

This sequence joins TRBV7-9 and TRBJ2-1; 9 bases match TRBD1. Germline V gene lookup returns CDR1 SEHNR and CDR2 FQNEAQ (reference sequence). Unmatched junction bases numbered 4, after V lost 5 bases and J lost 5 bases. This CDR3 comprises 14 residues. Here the CDR3 reads CASSTGQGDNEQFF. Here the CDR3 DNA reads TGTGCCAGCAGCACGGGACAGGGCGACAATGAGCAGTTCTTC.

This clonotype showed up just a few times. The rearrangement joins TRBV28 to TRBJ2-7; D perhaps matches TRBD1 (6 bases). The germline gives CDR1 MDHEN, CDR2 SYDVKM. The V end was cut by 2 bases, the J end by 12 bases, with 11 bases between. The CDR3 runs 11 residues. DNA for the CDR3: TGTGCCAGCAGTTTAAGGCAGGGGATGTACTTC. Amino acids: CASSLRQGMYF.

This clonotype turned up a few times. The genes are TRBV4-2 and TRBJ2-3, with 9 bases fitting TRBD1. Germline CDR1 is LGHNA and CDR2 is YNFKEQ. This CDR3 has 14 residues. Trimming at V came to 3 bases and at J to 10 bases, leaving 8 bases not matched to a gene. The CDR3 sequence is CASSHIRGQGPQYF. CDR3 DNA sequence: TGTGCCAGCAGCCATATCCGGGGACAGGGTCCGCAGTATTTT.

The chain links TRBV29-1 to TRBJ2-5; D gene ambiguous. This CDR3 has 13 amino acids. Germline CDR1 is SQVTM and CDR2 is ANQGSEA. Deletions cut 3 bases from V and 4 bases from J, with 12 bases between. The CDR3 reads CSVESSPRETQYF. The CDR3 coding sequence is TGCAGCGTTGAGAGTAGCCCTCGAGAGACCCAGTACTTC.

This clonotype was detected only a few times. The chain carries TRBV12-3 or TRBV12-4 and TRBJ1-3; D perhaps matches TRBD1 (6 bases). The CDR3 spans 16 residues. Deletions cut 6 bases from V and 0 bases from J, with 15 bases between. CDR3 coding DNA: TGTGCCAGCAGCCTGAGAGCAGGGGACTCTGGAAACACCATATATTTT. It yields the protein CASSLRAGDSGNTIYF.

The DNA of the CDR3 is TGTGCCAGCAGCTACCGGGACTATCAAGAGACCCAGTACTTC. Translation gives CASSYRDYQETQYF. The chain uses TRBV11-1 and TRBJ2-5; 7 bases line up with TRBD2. The CDR3 is 14 amino acids. Looked up from germline, CDR1 is SGHAT and CDR2 is FQDESV (reference sequence). V was pared by 4 bases and J by 2 bases, with 4 bases of the junction left unmatched.